The next 4 T cell receptor beta chains were all read from a single sample in a study of blood T cell repertoires in COVID-19. Some clones are missing from TCRdb's copy, which holds only in-frame ones; the method was immunoSEQ multiplex PCR. The sample has almost 250,000 clones, about 89% seen once. Sample: PBMCs or T cells enriched from blood (not recorded which). The source of these receptors is a woman aged 25 to 39 who had recovered from COVID-19.

This clone appeared a few times. CDR3 residues: CASSLLGTVTEAFF. The CDR3 coding sequence is TGCGCCAGCAGCCTCCTCGGGACAGTAACTGAAGCTTTCTTT. V usage is TRBV5-1 and J usage is TRBJ1-1; 7 bases match TRBD1. V dropped 4 bases and J dropped 5; count of bases not matched to a gene: 8. Germline V gene lookup returns CDR1 SGHRS and CDR2 YFSETQ. The CDR3 contains 14 residues.

The V gene is TRBV3-1 (or the pseudogene TRBV3-2), the J gene TRBJ2-1; 12 nucleotides match TRBD2. The CDR3 spans 15 residues. Germline V lookup: CDR1 LGHDT, CDR2 YNNKEL (reference sequence). Trimming cost V 6 bases and J 10 bases; bases outside gene matches: 10. The CDR3 region has the DNA TGTGCCAGCAGGCTCGGGACTAGCGGGTCCGGGGAGCAGTTCTTC. Translating it yields CASRLGTSGSGEQFF.

The sample holds a few counts of this clone. The chain couples TRBV27 to TRBJ2-1, with TRBD1 identical over 11 bases. This CDR3 has 15 residues. V lost 6 bases, J lost 4 bases, and 5 bases stayed unmatched. CDR1 and CDR2 (germline): MNHEY, SMNVEV (reference sequence). CDR3 region: CASRPDRGRYNEQFF. CDR3 in DNA: TGTGCCAGCAGACCGGACAGGGGGCGTTACAATGAGCAGTTCTTC.

This clone was recorded once. This chain uses TRBV7-2 with TRBJ1-2, with D perhaps TRBD1 (6 bases). V was trimmed by 3 bases and J by 8 bases, leaving 13 bases between them. The CDR3 has 13 residues. CDR1 is SGHTA, CDR2 FQGNSA, per germline. The CDR3 loop is CASSFPQGRGYTF. CDR3 nucleotides: TGTGCCAGCAGCTTTCCACAGGGACGGGGCTACACCTTC.